The following is a TCR beta chain sequence with its context. This clonotype was picked up many times. Its antigen has not been determined. Base qualities are missing; no much larger clone stands one base away. Receptor libraries were prepared by PCR. Sequencing relied on an Illumina HiSeq 2500. To normalize quantification of the TCRbeta repertoire, the TCR libraries were built with molecular barcoding that relied on unique molecular identifiers. TCRdb cleaned the public reads at Q25 with fastp, built clones with MiXCR and kept in-frame beta chains. Records with the same CDR3 protein are collapsed into one entry carrying the most frequent genes and DNA. The sample yields almost 500,000 distinct CDR3 sequences; approximately 10% were counted once. Of the sample, around 2% falls within the top ten clones. The data derive from a study of T-cell reconstitution after alpha-beta-depleted transplantation in children (TCRdb year 2016). General notes on the study: Using TCR repertoire profiling, the study quantitatively followed how T-cell immune reconstitution unfolded in children after TCRalphabeta/CD19-depleted allogeneic hematopoietic cell transplantation. What the study reported, not specific to this receptor: The apparently early alphabetaT-cell count recovery about two months after transplant was reportedly dependent on only several hundred rapidly expanded clones derived from non-depleted graft cells. Over the following months the frequencies of hyperexpanded clones went down, and after one year T-cell counts and TCRbeta diversity were mostly credited to newly produced T cells. In some patients, high TCRbeta diversity at day 60 was attributed to recipient T cells and intrathymic progenitors that had survived conditioning.

V and J lose 0 bases and 2 bases, and a span of 7 bases separates them. The CDR3 numbers 14 residues from cysteine through phenylalanine. The kept DNA is CDR3 alone, 42 bases in frame from the first base. CDR1 and CDR2 are read off the germline V gene as MNHEY and SVGAGI. The treatment or condition label, as the study defines it: allogeneic hematopoietic cell transplantation with graft depleted of TCRalphabeta T cells and CD19 B cells. The children who served as transplant recipients had been given grafts of TCRalphabeta/CD19-depleted allogeneic hematopoietic cells. The rearranged chain carries TRBV6-5 and TRBJ1-2; confidence is insufficient to name the D gene. Sequencing was performed on PBMCs, taken before TCRalphabeta/CD19-depleted stem cell transplant. This receptor was obtained from a child aged 2-15 years with inherited bone marrow failure, due to receive a stem cell transplant. The CDR3 in this case is CASSYSLGNYGYTF. The sequenced DNA: TGTGCCAGCAGTTACTCCTTGGGGAACTATGGCTACACCTTC.